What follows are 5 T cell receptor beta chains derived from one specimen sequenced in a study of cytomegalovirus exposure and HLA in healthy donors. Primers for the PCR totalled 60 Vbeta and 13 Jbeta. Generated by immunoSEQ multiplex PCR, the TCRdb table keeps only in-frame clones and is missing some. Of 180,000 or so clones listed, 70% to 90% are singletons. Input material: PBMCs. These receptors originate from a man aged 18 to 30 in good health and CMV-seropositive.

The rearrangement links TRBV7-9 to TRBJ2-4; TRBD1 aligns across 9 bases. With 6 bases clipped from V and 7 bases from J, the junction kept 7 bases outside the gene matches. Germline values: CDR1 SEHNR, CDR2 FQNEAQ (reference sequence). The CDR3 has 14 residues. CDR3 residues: CASSSRDRENIQYF. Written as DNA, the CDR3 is TGTGCCAGCAGTTCCCGGGACAGGGAGAACATTCAGTACTTC. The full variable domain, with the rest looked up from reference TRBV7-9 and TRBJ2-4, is DTGVSQNPRHKITKRGQNVTFRCDPISEHNRLYWYRQTLGQGPEFLTYFQNEAQLEKSRLLSDRFSAERPKGSFSTLEIQRTEQGDSAMYLCASSSRDRENIQYFGAGTRLSVL.

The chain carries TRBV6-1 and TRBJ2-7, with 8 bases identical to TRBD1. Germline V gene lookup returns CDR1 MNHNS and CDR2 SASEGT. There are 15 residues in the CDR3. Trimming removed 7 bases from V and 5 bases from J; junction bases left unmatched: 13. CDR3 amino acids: CASIPTRQGMNEQYF. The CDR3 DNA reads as TGTGCCAGCATACCGACCCGACAGGGGATGAACGAGCAGTACTTC.

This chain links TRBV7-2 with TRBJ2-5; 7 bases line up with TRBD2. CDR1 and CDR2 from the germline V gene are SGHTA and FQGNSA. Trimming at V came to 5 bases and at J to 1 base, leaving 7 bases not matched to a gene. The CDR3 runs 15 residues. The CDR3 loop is CASSQLAIAQETQYF. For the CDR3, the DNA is TGTGCCAGCAGCCAACTAGCGATTGCCCAAGAGACCCAGTACTTC.

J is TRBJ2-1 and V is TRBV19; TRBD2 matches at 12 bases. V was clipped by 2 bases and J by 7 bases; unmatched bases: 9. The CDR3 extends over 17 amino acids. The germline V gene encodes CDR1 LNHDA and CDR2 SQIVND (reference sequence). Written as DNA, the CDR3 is TGTGCCAGTAGTATAATGGGGACTAGCGGGTTTCCAAATGAGCAGTTCTTC. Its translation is CASSIMGTSGFPNEQFF. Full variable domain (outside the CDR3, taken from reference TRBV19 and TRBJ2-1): DGGITQSPKYLFRKEGQNVTLSCEQNLNHDAMYWYRQDPGQGLRLIYYSQIVNDFQKGDIAEGYSVSREKKESFPLTVTSAQKNPTAFYLCASSIMGTSGFPNEQFFGPGTRLTVL.

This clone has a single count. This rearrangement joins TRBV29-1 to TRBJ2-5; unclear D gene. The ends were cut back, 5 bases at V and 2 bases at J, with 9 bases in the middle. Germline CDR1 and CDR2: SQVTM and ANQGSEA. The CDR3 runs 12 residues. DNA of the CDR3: TGCAGCGTTCCTGGCGGACAAGAGACCCAGTACTTC. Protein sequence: CSVPGGQETQYF. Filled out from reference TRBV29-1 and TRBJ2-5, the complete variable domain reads SAVISQKPSRDICQRGTSLTIQCQVDSQVTMMFWYRQQPGQSLTLIATANQGSEATYESGFVIDKFPISRPNLTFSTLTVSNMSPEDSSIYLCSVPGGQETQYFGPGTRLLVL.